Many counts were recorded for the clone carrying this T cell receptor (beta chain). The antigen is unknown. Time point given: patch test 1, 2 weeks after DPC sensitization. This sample's treatment: therapeutic diphenylcyclopropenone sensitization with weekly scalp DPC. At patch-test visits, sampling came before the patch test. The total RNA was obtained from whole blood that was not fractionated. TCRdb analysed the RACE reads with MiXCR anew, one entry per CDR3 protein. Here the sample spans more than 70,000 distinct CDR3 sequences, over 9.5% being singletons. These data are taken from a study of human T cells and chemical hapten exposure. Study details: Patch tests of 0.01% DPC on the upper back were read at 6 days. General study results and limits: TCRs whose frequency exceeded 1 in 1000 remained the same following DPC sensitization.

The material was whole blood, obtained in connection with sensitization to the hapten diphenylcyclopropenone (DPC). The source is a woman aged 55-69 years with alopecia areata. Some clones in this sample may be carry-over from other donors' samples.

The CDR3 sequence is CASSLAGSTFLFQETQYF. CDR3 DNA sequence: TGTGCCAGCAGCTTGGCCGGGAGCACCTTCCTCTTCCAAGAGACCCAGTACTTC. The genes are TRBV5-5 and TRBJ2-5, with TRBD2 as a possible D gene (6 bases). CDR3 length: 18 amino acids. Germline CDR1 is SGHKS and CDR2 is YYEKEE (reference sequence). V dropped 0 bases and J dropped 1 base, with 19 bases sitting between them.